One and the same sample provided the 27 T cell receptor beta chains below, sequenced in a study of blood T cells in healthy people across ages. For the second PCR, which ran for roughly 6 to 12 cycles, a sample-barcoded 5' primer and a J-beta primer mix were used. From the 5' RACE reads, TCRdb called clonotypes with MiXCR, one entry per CDR3 protein. The sample consists of 980,000 or so distinct CDR3 sequences, 40% to 60% of them appearing once. Sequencing input: blood. These receptors were obtained from a man under 40 in good health.

The chain is built from TRBV5-6 and TRBJ2-7, with D possibly being TRBD1 (5 bases). The CDR3 consists of 14 residues. Trimming removed 6 bases from V and 6 bases from J, with 19 bases in between. Germline V gives CDR1 SGHDT, CDR2 YYEEEE. Here the CDR3 reads CASTPWAGSPEQYF. Written as DNA, the CDR3 is TGTGCCAGCACCCCCTGGGCAGGGTCGCCCGAGCAGTACTTC.

This clonotype has more than one count but fewer than ten. This chain links TRBV29-1 with TRBJ1-2; no firm D call. Germline CDR1 is SQVTM and CDR2 is ANQGSEA. V shed 2 bases and J shed 3 bases, with 10 bases lying between them. The CDR3 is 13 amino acids. CDR3 nucleotides: TGCAGCGTTGAACTTCAACAGCACTATGGCTACACCTTC. Its translation: CSVELQQHYGYTF. The full variable domain, its missing parts supplied by reference TRBV29-1 and TRBJ1-2, is SAVISQKPSRDICQRGTSLTIQCQVDSQVTMMFWYRQQPGQSLTLIATANQGSEATYESGFVIDKFPISRPNLTFSTLTVSNMSPEDSSIYLCSVELQQHYGYTFGSGTRLTVV.

Here the CDR3 reads CASSQGSLETQYF. CDR3 nucleotide sequence: TGTGCCAGCAGCCAGGGGTCGTTAGAGACCCAGTACTTC. V usage is TRBV4-2 and J usage is TRBJ2-7; D not resolved. The J call may be in error: the DNA end matches TRBJ2-5 better. Germline assignment: CDR1 LGHNA and CDR2 YNFKEQ. The CDR3 loop spans 13 amino acids.

This clonotype turned up a few times. CDR3 amino acids: CASSGSDRGPRRTGELFF. The DNA for the CDR3 is TGTGCCAGCAGTGGTTCGGACAGGGGACCGAGAAGGACCGGGGAGCTGTTTTTT. The chain combines TRBV2 with TRBJ2-2; TRBD1 aligns across 9 bases. The CDR3 length is 18 residues. Losses at the gene ends were 4 bases for V and 5 bases for J; bases not matched to a gene: 14. Germline CDR1 SNHLY, CDR2 FYNNEI.

This chain uses TRBV29-1 with TRBJ1-4; D possibly corresponds to TRBD1 (6 bases). The germline gives CDR1 SQVTM, CDR2 ANQGSEA. The length of the CDR3 is 15 residues. Trimming left V 1 base short and J 0 bases short, with 9 bases between. The CDR3 coding sequence is TGCAGCGTTGAAGCTACAGGGACAACTAATGAAAAACTGTTTTTT. Translation: CSVEATGTTNEKLFF.

The table lists this clonotype with a few counts. The chain has TRBV6-6 and TRBJ2-1; D uncertain. CDR3 length equals 11 residues. Germline V gene data show CDR1 as MNHNY and CDR2 as SVGAGI (reference sequence). V gave up 2 bases and J gave up 7 bases, with 3 bases separating them. The CDR3 DNA sequence: TGTGCCAGCAGTTACATGAATGAGCAGTTCTTC. Protein sequence: CASSYMNEQFF.

This clonotype was recorded many times. The V gene is TRBV6-4, the J gene TRBJ2-3; possible D gene TRBD1, 5 bases. Trimming stripped 4 bases from V and 3 bases from J, with 5 bases between. The CDR3 totals 12 residues. Per the germline V gene, CDR1 is MRHNA and CDR2 is SNTAGT. CDR3 DNA: TGTGCCAGCAGTGCAGGGACAGATACGCAGTATTTT. This translates into CASSAGTDTQYF.

The J gene is TRBJ1-1, the V gene TRBV15; D unclear. Trimming cost V 0 bases and J 10 bases, with 6 bases left between them. The CDR3 is 11 residues long. Germline CDR1 is LNHNV and CDR2 is YYDKDF (reference sequence). The CDR3 DNA sequence: TGTGCCACCAGCAGAGAAGTTGTAGCTTTCTTT. It encodes CATSREVVAFF. Using reference TRBV15 and TRBJ1-1 for the parts outside the CDR3, the full variable domain is DAMVIQNPRYQVTQFGKPVTLSCSQTLNHNVMYWYQQKSSQAPKLLFHYYDKDFNNEADTPDNFQSRRPNTSFCFLDIRSPGLGDTAMYLCATSREVVAFFGQGTRLTVV.

V is TRBV6-2 or TRBV6-3 and J is TRBJ2-5, with D maybe TRBD1 (6 bases). The CDR3 has 16 amino acids. The V gene lost 7 bases and the J gene lost 5 bases, with 23 bases spanning the gap. The germline V gene has CDR1 MNHEY and CDR2 SVGEGT. This CDR3 is CASTQVSDRPRETQYF. The DNA for the CDR3 is TGTGCCAGCACCCAAGTTTCCGACAGGCCAAGGGAGACCCAGTACTTC.

This clonotype was recorded at least ten times. This chain connects TRBV4-2 to TRBJ2-1; possibly TRBD2 for D (6 bases). Germline CDR1 and CDR2: LGHNA and YNFKEQ. Trimming removed 1 base from V and 0 bases from J, with 13 bases in between. This CDR3 spans 17 amino acids. The CDR3 sequence is CASSQAQRVSSYNEQFF. CDR3 DNA sequence: TGTGCCAGCAGCCAAGCACAGCGGGTTAGCTCCTACAATGAGCAGTTCTTC.

There are a few counts of this clonotype. The chain is built from TRBV11-2 and TRBJ2-5; TRBD2 matches 11 bases. V dropped 5 bases and J dropped 5; count of bases not matched to a gene: 10. Germline values: CDR1 SGHAT, CDR2 FQNNGV. This CDR3 is built from 16 residues. CDR3 in DNA: TGTGCCAGCAGCCTAGGACTAGCGGGTCCTCGGGAGACCCAGTACTTC. Amino acid sequence: CASSLGLAGPRETQYF.

The chain couples TRBV3-1 to TRBJ1-5; D ambiguous. Trimming removed 0 bases at V and 9 bases at J, with 15 bases between. Germline values: CDR1 LGHDT, CDR2 YNNKEL (reference sequence). This CDR3 is built from 15 residues. CDR3 DNA: TGTGCCAGCAGCCAAGAAGGTGGCAGCCGGGGGCCCCAGCATTTT. It encodes CASSQEGGSRGPQHF.

This rearrangement joins TRBV6-5 to TRBJ2-1; 8 bases align to TRBD2. This CDR3 has 15 residues. V lost 5 bases, J lost 1 base, and 4 bases stayed unmatched. Germline V gene data show CDR1 as MNHEY and CDR2 as SVGAGI. The CDR3 loop is CASSRTSLSYNEQFF. The DNA of the CDR3 is TGTGCCAGCAGTCGGACTAGCCTATCCTACAATGAGCAGTTCTTC.

The chain is built from TRBV10-3 and TRBJ2-1; 7 bases agree with TRBD2. With the DNA end fitting TRBJ2-7 better, the J assignment may be wrong. CDR1 is ENHRY, CDR2 SYGVKD, per germline. This CDR3 spans 12 amino acids. The CDR3 bases are TGTGCCGCGCAGGGAGGGAACAATGAGCAGTACTTC. Its protein is CAAQGGNNEQYF.

The rearrangement links TRBV28 to TRBJ2-1, with D possibly TRBD2 on 7 matching bases. The germline V and J ends were trimmed by 7 bases and 5 bases, with 15 bases remaining between them. CDR1 MDHEN and CDR2 SYDVKM come from the germline V gene. The CDR3 runs 14 residues. CDR3 nucleotide sequence: TGTGCCAGCACCGAAGGGGGGGGCCACAATGAGCAGTTCTTC. This codes for CASTEGGGHNEQFF.

This clonotype showed up just a few times. The rearrangement links TRBV6-2 or TRBV6-3 to TRBJ2-5; 8 bases map to TRBD2. The ends lost 1 base at V and 5 bases at J; junction bases unmatched: 6. Germline CDR1 reads MNHEY; CDR2 reads SVGEGT. The CDR3 has 15 residues. The CDR3 is CASSYFGLAEETQYF. The CDR3 DNA follows: TGTGCCAGCAGTTACTTCGGACTAGCAGAGGAGACCCAGTACTTC.

CDR3 sequence reads: CASSLTTEWDYEQYF. The CDR3 coding sequence is TGTGCCAGCAGTTTAACGACAGAATGGGACTACGAGCAGTACTTC. V usage is TRBV28 and J usage is TRBJ2-4, with D perhaps TRBD1 (5 bases). The J call may be in error: the DNA end matches TRBJ2-7 better. CDR1 and CDR2 (germline): MDHEN, SYDVKM. The CDR3 spans 15 residues.

The table lists this clonotype with many counts. The chain joins TRBV20-1 to TRBJ2-3; 12 bases line up with TRBD2. The germline CDR1 and CDR2 sequences are DFQATT and SNEGSKA (reference sequence). The CDR3 has 17 amino acids. Trimming at V came to 0 bases and at J to 7 bases, leaving 11 bases not matched to a gene. The CDR3 DNA reads TGCAGTGCTAGAGATGGGGGCCTAGCGGGGGGGATACATACGCAGTATTTT. It yields the protein CSARDGGLAGGIHTQYF.

The CDR3 sequence is CASSLDQGVGTEAFF. In DNA, the CDR3 is TGTGCCAGCAGCCTAGACCAGGGGGTAGGCACTGAAGCTTTCTTT. The chain links TRBV9 to TRBJ1-1; 7 bases agree with TRBD1. Germline-derived CDR1 and CDR2 are SGDLS and YYNGEE. The CDR3 totals 15 residues. Trimming removed 4 bases from V and 4 bases from J; junction bases left unmatched: 10.

This clonotype was seen a handful of times. This chain links TRBV3-1 with TRBJ2-3, with D perhaps matching TRBD1 or TRBD2 (6 bases each). The V end lost 0 bases, the J end lost 9 bases, and 10 bases lay between the germline ends. The CDR3 spans 13 residues. Germline V lookup: CDR1 LGHDT, CDR2 YNNKEL (reference sequence). CDR3 sequence: CASSQDWRGTQYF. CDR3 sequence (DNA): TGTGCCAGCAGCCAAGATTGGAGGGGGACGCAGTATTTT.

The chain employs TRBV21-1 and TRBJ2-3; TRBD1 was called by the table and not checked on the DNA. TRBV21-1 is assigned pseudogene status. The CDR3 has 13 residues. CDR3 nucleotide sequence: TGTGCCAGCTGGGACAGATACTCAGATACGCAGTATTTT. Amino acids: CASWDRYSDTQYF.

The V and J genes are TRBV7-9 and TRBJ2-3; possible D gene TRBD1, 5 bases. This CDR3 comprises 14 residues. The germline V gene encodes CDR1 SEHNR and CDR2 FQNEAQ (reference sequence). Trimming removed 6 bases at V and 2 bases at J, with 12 bases between. The CDR3 DNA follows: TGTGCCAGCAGGGACACAGGAGACACAGATACGCAGTATTTT. Its protein product is CASRDTGDTDTQYF. The complete variable domain, with remaining parts taken from reference TRBV7-9 and TRBJ2-3, reads DTGVSQNPRHKITKRGQNVTFRCDPISEHNRLYWYRQTLGQGPEFLTYFQNEAQLEKSRLLSDRFSAERPKGSFSTLEIQRTEQGDSAMYLCASRDTGDTDTQYFGPGTRLTVL.

The gene calls are TRBV20-1 and TRBJ2-1; the match to TRBD2 covers 9 bases. There are 14 residues in the CDR3. From germline, CDR1 is DFQATT and CDR2 SNEGSKA (reference sequence). V trimming: 5 bases; J trimming: 6 bases; junction bases outside the gene matches: 8. The CDR3 bases are TGCAGTGCTGTTGCGGGGGGGTCTCGCAATGAGCAGTTCTTC. Translation: CSAVAGGSRNEQFF.

CDR3 bases: TGTGCCAGCAGTACCCCGGGACTAGCGGCTTTAACAGATACGCAGTATTTT. Its protein product is CASSTPGLAALTDTQYF. The gene calls are TRBV28 and TRBJ2-3; 11 nucleotides line up with TRBD2. V dropped 5 bases and J dropped 3; count of bases not matched to a gene: 10. The CDR3 is 17 residues long. Germline V gene lookup returns CDR1 MDHEN and CDR2 SYDVKM.

This clonotype has a handful of counts. The rearrangement joins TRBV6-6 to TRBJ2-5; tentatively, D is TRBD1 (5 bases). The CDR3 consists of 14 residues. In germline, CDR1 is MNHNY, CDR2 SVGAGI (reference sequence). Deletions cut 4 bases from V and 1 base from J, with 10 bases between. As DNA, the CDR3 is TGTGCCAGCAGTTTAGGACACCGCCAAGAGACCCAGTACTTC. Amino acid sequence: CASSLGHRQETQYF.

The chain has TRBV3-1 and TRBJ1-2; 8 positions match TRBD1. Germline assignment: CDR1 LGHDT and CDR2 YNNKEL (reference sequence). This CDR3 region has 14 residues. Trimming at V came to 1 base and at J to 12 bases, leaving 10 bases not matched to a gene. The CDR3 nucleotides are TGTGCCAGCAGCCAAGGTTCGGGACAGGCGTACCACACCTTC. This gives the protein CASSQGSGQAYHTF.

This chain links TRBV7-8 with TRBJ2-7; D is unresolved. Germline V gene sequence: CDR1 SGHVS, CDR2 FQNEAQ. The CDR3 is made up of 13 amino acids. The V end was cut by 6 bases, the J end by 4 bases, with 13 bases between. The CDR3 nucleotides read TGTGCCAGCAGGCTCGTCCTAGGGTACGAGCAGTACTTC. This codes for CASRLVLGYEQYF.